A single sample is the source of the 27 T cell receptor beta chains below, sequenced in a study of beta chain features in type 1 diabetes. For these TCRs, the target antigens are not known. Expressed TCRB transcripts were sequenced after all isolated RNA was converted to cDNA. Generated by immunoSEQ multiplex PCR, the TCRdb table keeps only in-frame clones and is missing some. This sample has under 300,000 clones, with under 13% found just once. Whole-study findings and limits: Among all four CD4+ subsets, Type 1 diabetes patients had TCRB CDR3s that were moderately but significantly shorter.

What was sequenced was naive CD4+ T cells from blood. Receptors were obtained from a man aged 25-45 years with type 1 diabetes.

The chain joins TRBV7-2 to TRBJ1-1; tentatively, D is TRBD1 (6 bases). This CDR3 region has 13 residues. The germline CDR1 and CDR2 sequences are SGHTA and FQGNSA. The ends were cut back, 5 bases at V and 12 bases at J, with 19 bases in the middle. Here the CDR3 reads CASSKAVGWGPFF. CDR3 DNA sequence: TGTGCCAGCAGCAAAGCGGTGGGTTGGGGGCCTTTCTTT.

DNA for the CDR3: TGCGCCAGCAGCCAAGTCTGGGGAGCTGGAAACACCATATATTTT. The encoded protein is CASSQVWGAGNTIYF. The rearrangement links TRBV4-3 to TRBJ1-3; D not resolved. This CDR3 is 15 amino acids long. Trimming left V 1 base short and J 2 bases short, with 9 bases between. Germline V CDR1 and CDR2: LGHNA, YSLEER.

The chain couples TRBV5-6 to TRBJ2-3; weak D call: TRBD1 (6 bases). V lost 3 bases and J 6 bases, leaving 20 bases between the germline ends. This CDR3 is 16 amino acids long. CDR1 is SGHDT, CDR2 YYEEEE, per germline. CDR3 in DNA: TGTGCCAGCAGCTCTATCAGGGGTGTTGATTGGGATACGCAGTATTTT. Residues: CASSSIRGVDWDTQYF.

This clone was seen a few times. The rearrangement links TRBV4-1 to TRBJ1-1, with TRBD1 identical over 11 bases. The CDR3 sequence is 15 residues long. The V and J ends lost 4 bases and 5 bases, in that order; junction bases with no gene match: 6. Germline CDR1 MGHRA, CDR2 YSYEKL. CDR3 DNA: TGCGCCAGCAGCCCAGGACAGGGGGCGCTTACTGAAGCTTTCTTT. This gives the protein CASSPGQGALTEAFF.

This clone showed up just a few times. The V call is TRBV15, the J call TRBJ1-2, with D perhaps matching TRBD1 (6 bases). This CDR3 contains 13 residues. Germline V gene data show CDR1 as LNHNV and CDR2 as YYDKDF (reference sequence). V shed 3 bases and J shed 8 bases, with 13 bases lying between them. The CDR3 DNA follows: TGTGCCACCAGCAGGCCAGGGGAAGGCGGCTACACCTTC. As protein: CATSRPGEGGYTF.

The sample holds a few counts of this clone. V and J are TRBV7-2 and TRBJ2-6, with D tentatively TRBD1 (6 bases). The CDR3 length is 17 residues. Germline V gives CDR1 SGHTA, CDR2 FQGNSA. V lost 0 bases and J 0 bases, leaving 9 bases between the germline ends. As DNA, the CDR3 is TGTGCCAGCAGCTTAGCGAGGACAGTCTCTGGGGCCAACGTCCTGACTTTC. It is translated as CASSLARTVSGANVLTF. Complete variable domain (other parts from reference TRBV7-2 and TRBJ2-6): GAGVSQSPSNKVTEKGKDVELRCDPISGHTALYWYRQSLGQGLEFLIYFQGNSAPDKSGLPSDRFSAERTGGSVSTLTIQRTQQEDSAVYLCASSLARTVSGANVLTFGAGSRLTVL.

This clone was seen a few times. V is TRBV6-1 and J is TRBJ2-7; D possibly corresponds to TRBD1 (6 bases). The CDR3 covers 13 residues. Looked up from germline, CDR1 is MNHNS and CDR2 is SASEGT. V was clipped by 6 bases and J by 0 bases, with 9 bases between them. CDR3 bases: TGTGCCAGCAGACAGGGAATCTCCTACGAGCAGTACTTC. It is translated as CASRQGISYEQYF.

A few counts support this clone. The V call is TRBV7-2, the J call TRBJ2-5; D may be TRBD1 (5 bases). V was shortened by 3 bases and J by 4 bases, with 6 bases between the two germline ends. The CDR3 is made up of 12 amino acids. Germline V gene lookup returns CDR1 SGHTA and CDR2 FQGNSA. The DNA for the CDR3 is TGTGCCAGCAGCTTCGACAGAGAGACCCAGTACTTC. This codes for CASSFDRETQYF. The full variable domain, its missing parts supplied by reference TRBV7-2 and TRBJ2-5, is GAGVSQSPSNKVTEKGKDVELRCDPISGHTALYWYRQSLGQGLEFLIYFQGNSAPDKSGLPSDRFSAERTGGSVSTLTIQRTQQEDSAVYLCASSFDRETQYFGPGTRLLVL.

V usage is TRBV4-2 and J usage is TRBJ2-1; TRBD2 matches at 11 bases. V shed 4 bases and J 6 bases; nucleotides not matched to a gene: 11. Germline V CDR1 and CDR2: LGHNA, YNFKEQ. This CDR3 is 17 amino acids long. The CDR3 nucleotides are TGTGCCAGCAGCCGCGTGGGTAGCGGGGGGGCCGGCAATGAGCAGTTCTTC. This gives the protein CASSRVGSGGAGNEQFF.

The gene calls are TRBV28 and TRBJ2-7; D may be TRBD1 (5 bases). Germline V CDR1 and CDR2: MDHEN, SYDVKM. The CDR3 totals 14 residues. V lost 8 bases and J lost 0, with 14 bases in between. CDR3 sequence: CASEDSSSSYEQYF. The CDR3 DNA follows: TGTGCCAGCGAAGACAGTTCTAGCTCCTACGAGCAGTACTTC.

Note on this clone: Other DNA sequences in this specimen translate into the identical CDR3. The chain employs TRBV28 and TRBJ1-5; no clear D gene. CDR1 MDHEN and CDR2 SYDVKM come from the germline V gene. The CDR3 is 12 residues long. The V end lost 7 bases, the J end lost 0 bases, and 4 bases lay between the germline ends. The CDR3 reads CASTLSNQPQHF. CDR3 sequence (DNA): TGTGCCAGCACCCTTAGCAATCAGCCCCAGCATTTT.

The chain is built from TRBV4-3 and TRBJ2-7; 7 bases align to TRBD2. Losses at the gene ends were 0 bases for V and 2 bases for J; bases not matched to a gene: 7. The germline CDR1 and CDR2 sequences are LGHNA and YSLEER. This CDR3 has 16 amino acids. The CDR3 DNA reads as TGCGCCAGCAGCCAAGATGGGGGGGGTTCGGCCTACGAGCAGTACTTC. This sequence encodes CASSQDGGGSAYEQYF.

The DNA of the CDR3 is TGTGCCAGCAGCCCAAGTGGGACAGCCACAGATACGCAGTATTTT. Translating it yields CASSPSGTATDTQYF. J is TRBJ2-3 and V is TRBV9; 7 nucleotides align to TRBD1. The ends lost 4 bases at V and 2 bases at J; junction bases unmatched: 7. Germline V gene data show CDR1 as SGDLS and CDR2 as YYNGEE. This CDR3 has 15 amino acids.

In its sample, this clone was seen a few times. This chain joins TRBV19 and TRBJ1-4, with TRBD1 identical over 7 bases. V shed 6 bases, J shed 4 bases, and the junction held 8 bases outside the gene matches. The CDR3 totals 15 residues. Germline loops: CDR1 LNHDA, CDR2 SQIVND (reference sequence). CDR3 sequence reads: CASRSGQLLNEKLFF. The CDR3 region has the DNA TGTGCCAGTAGGTCGGGACAGCTGCTTAATGAAAAACTGTTTTTT.

This clone came up a few times. The chain combines TRBV15 with TRBJ1-2; D gene uncertain. The germline V gene has CDR1 LNHNV and CDR2 YYDKDF (reference sequence). Trimming removed 3 bases at V and 8 bases at J, with 13 bases between. This CDR3 is built from 13 residues. The CDR3 loop is CATSSTGLGGYTF. The CDR3 bases are TGTGCCACCAGCAGTACCGGTTTGGGCGGCTACACCTTC.

This chain uses TRBV10-3 with TRBJ2-3; 9 positions agree with TRBD1. With 2 bases clipped from V and 4 bases from J, the junction kept 10 bases outside the gene matches. The CDR3 extends over 17 amino acids. Germline CDR1 reads ENHRY; CDR2 reads SYGVKD. CDR3: CAISEHRDRDGADTQYF. The CDR3, as DNA: TGTGCCATCAGTGAGCACCGGGACAGGGATGGAGCAGATACGCAGTATTTT.

The chain has TRBV18 and TRBJ1-4; tentative D call: TRBD1 (5 bases). Germline CDR1 is KGHSH and CDR2 is LQKENI. The V end lost 1 base, the J end lost 0 bases, and 6 bases lay between the germline ends. This CDR3 has 15 residues. The CDR3 region has the DNA TGTGCCAGCTCACCACGGGGGGCAACTAATGAAAAACTGTTTTTT. It codes for CASSPRGATNEKLFF.

V gene TRBV6-5 combines with J gene TRBJ2-1; 7 bases align to TRBD2. The ends lost 11 bases at V and 0 bases at J; junction bases unmatched: 7. The CDR3 is made up of 14 amino acids. The germline V gene encodes CDR1 MNHEY and CDR2 SVGAGI. The CDR3 loop reads CAAGEASSYNEQFF. The CDR3, as DNA: TGTGCCGCGGGGGAAGCGAGCTCCTACAATGAGCAGTTCTTC.

The chain joins TRBV7-2 to TRBJ1-2; TRBD1 agrees at 8 bases. J lost 8 bases, V lost 3 bases, and 11 bases had no gene match. Germline V gene sequence: CDR1 SGHTA, CDR2 FQGNSA. This CDR3 spans 15 amino acids. CDR3 nucleotide sequence: TGTGCCAGCAGCTTGGGACAGGCTATTCGAGGCGGCTACACCTTC. Residues: CASSLGQAIRGGYTF.

This clone turned up a few times. CDR3 protein: CASSYSANSNQPQHF. CDR3 sequence (DNA): TGTGCCAGCAGTTACTCAGCAAATAGCAATCAGCCCCAGCATTTT. The rearrangement uses TRBV6-5 and TRBJ1-5; D ambiguous. Germline CDR1 is MNHEY and CDR2 is SVGAGI. The CDR3 consists of 15 residues. The germline V and J ends were trimmed by 0 bases and 0 bases, with 6 bases remaining between them.

The chain carries TRBV6-6 and TRBJ1-5, with no clear D. Germline V lookup: CDR1 MNHNY, CDR2 SVGAGI (reference sequence). The CDR3 extends over 15 amino acids. V was clipped by 4 bases and J by 4 bases, with 14 bases between them. The CDR3 region has the DNA TGTGCCAGCAGTTCGCCAACACAAATGAATCAGCCCCAGCATTTT. Translated, it gives CASSSPTQMNQPQHF.

This clone appeared a few times. This chain links TRBV18 with TRBJ2-7, with a tentative D call TRBD2 (6 bases). Trimming removed 4 bases from V and 3 bases from J, with 10 bases in between. CDR1 is KGHSH and CDR2 is LQKENI in the germline V gene. The CDR3 has 13 amino acids. The CDR3 nucleotides are TGTGCCAGCTCACTCGCGGAGGGCTACGAGCAGTACTTC. Translation: CASSLAEGYEQYF.

As DNA, the CDR3 is TGTGCCAGCAGTTCCCCCGGACGGACAGAAGGCTACACCTTC. This sequence encodes CASSSPGRTEGYTF. V and J are TRBV28 and TRBJ1-2, with a possible D match to TRBD1 (6 bases). The germline V gene has CDR1 MDHEN and CDR2 SYDVKM. This CDR3 has 14 amino acids. Trimming took 4 bases from V and 8 from J, leaving 17 bases between them.

The V and J genes are TRBV5-6 and TRBJ1-4, with TRBD1 as a possible D gene (5 bases). Germline assignment: CDR1 SGHDT and CDR2 YYEEEE. Trimming cost V 4 bases and J 7 bases, with 17 bases left between them. CDR3 size: 15 residues. The CDR3: CASSPPGGTFEKLFF. The CDR3 DNA reads as TGTGCCAGCAGCCCCCCGGGGGGAACGTTTGAAAAACTGTTTTTT.

This clone has more than one count but fewer than ten. The gene calls are TRBV28 and TRBJ1-5, with D possibly TRBD1 on 5 matching bases. The germline V gene encodes CDR1 MDHEN and CDR2 SYDVKM. The CDR3 runs to 13 residues. The V end was cut by 7 bases, the J end by 6 bases, with 13 bases between. The CDR3 spells CASTWGRLQPQHF. The DNA for the CDR3 is TGTGCCAGCACTTGGGGCAGGCTTCAGCCCCAGCATTTT.

The chain combines TRBV5-1 with TRBJ2-3; TRBD2 might be the D (5 bases). V lost 0 bases and J lost 2, with 7 bases in between. CDR1 is SGHRS, CDR2 YFSETQ, per germline. The CDR3 totals 14 residues. CDR3 DNA sequence: TGCGCCAGCAGCTTGGGCGGGCCCACAGATACGCAGTATTTT. This gives the protein CASSLGGPTDTQYF.

The V and J genes are TRBV9 and TRBJ1-1, with D possibly matching TRBD1 (5 bases). Germline V gene data show CDR1 as SGDLS and CDR2 as YYNGEE. V was trimmed by 4 bases and J by 4 bases, leaving 11 bases between them. This CDR3 region has 13 residues. CDR3 residues: CASSTGHPTEAFF. DNA of the CDR3: TGTGCCAGCAGCACCGGACACCCCACTGAAGCTTTCTTT.